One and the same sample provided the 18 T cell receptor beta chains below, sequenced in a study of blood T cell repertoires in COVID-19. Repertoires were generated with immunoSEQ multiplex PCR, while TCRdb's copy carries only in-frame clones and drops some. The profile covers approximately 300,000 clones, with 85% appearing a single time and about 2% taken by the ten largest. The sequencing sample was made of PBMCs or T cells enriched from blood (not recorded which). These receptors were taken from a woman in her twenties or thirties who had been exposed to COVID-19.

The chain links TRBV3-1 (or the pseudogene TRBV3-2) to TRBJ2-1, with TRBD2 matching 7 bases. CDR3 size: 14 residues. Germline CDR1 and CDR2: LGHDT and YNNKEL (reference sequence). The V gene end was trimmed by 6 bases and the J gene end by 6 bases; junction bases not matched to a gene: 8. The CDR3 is CASRVAGAFNEQFF. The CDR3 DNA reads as TGTGCCAGCAGGGTTGCGGGAGCGTTCAATGAGCAGTTCTTC.

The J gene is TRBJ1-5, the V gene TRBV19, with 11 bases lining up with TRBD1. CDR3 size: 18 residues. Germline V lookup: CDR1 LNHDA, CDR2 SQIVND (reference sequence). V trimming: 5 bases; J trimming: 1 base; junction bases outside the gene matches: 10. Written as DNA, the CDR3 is TGTGCCAGTAGTCGGACAGGGGGCCCGAGGGCGAGCAATCAGCCCCAGCATTTT. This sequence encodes CASSRTGGPRASNQPQHF.

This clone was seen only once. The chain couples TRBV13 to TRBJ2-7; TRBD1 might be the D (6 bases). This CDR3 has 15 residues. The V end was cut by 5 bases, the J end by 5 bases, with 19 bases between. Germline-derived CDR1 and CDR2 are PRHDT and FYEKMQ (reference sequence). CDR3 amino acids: CASSLRGGWVDEQYF. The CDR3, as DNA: TGTGCCAGCAGCCTACGAGGGGGTTGGGTTGACGAGCAGTACTTC.

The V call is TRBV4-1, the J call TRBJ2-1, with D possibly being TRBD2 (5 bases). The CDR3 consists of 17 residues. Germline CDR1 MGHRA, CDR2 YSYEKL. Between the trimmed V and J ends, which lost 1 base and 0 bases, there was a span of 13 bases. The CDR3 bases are TGCGCCAGCAGCCAAGGGGCTAGCTGGGACTCCTACAATGAGCAGTTCTTC. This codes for CASSQGASWDSYNEQFF.

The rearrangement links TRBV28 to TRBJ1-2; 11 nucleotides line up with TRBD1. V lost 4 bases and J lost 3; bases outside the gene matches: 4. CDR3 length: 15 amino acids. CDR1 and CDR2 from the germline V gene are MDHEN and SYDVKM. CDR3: CASSSGQGGHYGYTF. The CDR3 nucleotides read TGTGCCAGCAGTTCGGGACAGGGGGGTCACTATGGCTACACCTTC.

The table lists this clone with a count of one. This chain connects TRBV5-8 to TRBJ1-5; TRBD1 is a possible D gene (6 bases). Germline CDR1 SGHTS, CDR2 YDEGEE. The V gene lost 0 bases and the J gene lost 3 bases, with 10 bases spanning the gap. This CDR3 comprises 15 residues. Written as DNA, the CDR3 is TGTGCCAGCAGCTTGGAAGGGGGAGACAATCAGCCCCAGCATTTT. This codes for CASSLEGGDNQPQHF.

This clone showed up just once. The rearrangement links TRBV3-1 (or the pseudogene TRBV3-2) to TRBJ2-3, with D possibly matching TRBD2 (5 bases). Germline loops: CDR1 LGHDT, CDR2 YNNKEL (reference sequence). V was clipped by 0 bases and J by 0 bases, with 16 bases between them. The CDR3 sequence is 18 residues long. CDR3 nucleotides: TGTGCCAGCAGCCAAGAAATAGGAGGTGACTTTAGCACAGATACGCAGTATTTT. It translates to CASSQEIGGDFSTDTQYF.

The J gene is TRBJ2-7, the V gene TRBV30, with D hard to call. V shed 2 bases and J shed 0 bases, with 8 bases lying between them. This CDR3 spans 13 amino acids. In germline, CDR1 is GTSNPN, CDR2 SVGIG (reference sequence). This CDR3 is CAWSIEDSYEQYF. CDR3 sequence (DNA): TGTGCCTGGAGTATCGAGGACTCCTACGAGCAGTACTTC.

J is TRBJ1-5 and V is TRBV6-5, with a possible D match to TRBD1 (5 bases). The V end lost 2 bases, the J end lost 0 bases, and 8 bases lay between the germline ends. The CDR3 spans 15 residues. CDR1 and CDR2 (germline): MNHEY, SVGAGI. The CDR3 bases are TGTGCCAGCAGTTACGGGGCCGATAGCAATCAGCCCCAGCATTTT. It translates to CASSYGADSNQPQHF.

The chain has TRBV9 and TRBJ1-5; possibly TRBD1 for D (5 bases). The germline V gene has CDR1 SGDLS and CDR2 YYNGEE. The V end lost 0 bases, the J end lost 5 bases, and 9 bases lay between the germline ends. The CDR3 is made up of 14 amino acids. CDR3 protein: CASSVGGSDQPQHF. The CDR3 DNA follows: TGTGCCAGCAGCGTAGGGGGCAGCGATCAGCCCCAGCATTTT.

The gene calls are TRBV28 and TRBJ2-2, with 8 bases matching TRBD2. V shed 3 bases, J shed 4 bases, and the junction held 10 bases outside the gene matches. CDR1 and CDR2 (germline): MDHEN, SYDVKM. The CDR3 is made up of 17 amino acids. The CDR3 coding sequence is TGTGCCAGCAGTTTCCCGGGAGGGGGGCCGGGCACCGGGGAGCTGTTTTTT. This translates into CASSFPGGGPGTGELFF.

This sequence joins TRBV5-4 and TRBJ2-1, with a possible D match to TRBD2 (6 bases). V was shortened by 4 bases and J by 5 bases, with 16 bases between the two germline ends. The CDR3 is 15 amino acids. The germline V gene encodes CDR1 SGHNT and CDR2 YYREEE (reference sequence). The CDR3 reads CASSPGAGGDNEQFF. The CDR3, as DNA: TGTGCCAGCAGCCCGGGAGCGGGTGGGGACAATGAGCAGTTCTTC.

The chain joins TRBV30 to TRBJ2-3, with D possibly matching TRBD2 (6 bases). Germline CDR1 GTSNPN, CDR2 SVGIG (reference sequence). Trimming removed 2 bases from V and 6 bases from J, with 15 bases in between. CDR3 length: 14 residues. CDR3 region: CAWSQGGLADTQYF. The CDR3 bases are TGTGCCTGGAGTCAGGGAGGTCTGGCGGATACGCAGTATTTT.

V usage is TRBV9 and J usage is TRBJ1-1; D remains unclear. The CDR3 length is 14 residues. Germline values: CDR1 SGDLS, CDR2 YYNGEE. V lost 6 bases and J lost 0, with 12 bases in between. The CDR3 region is CASNPLSVNTEAFF. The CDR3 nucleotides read TGTGCCAGCAACCCACTATCTGTGAACACTGAAGCTTTCTTT.

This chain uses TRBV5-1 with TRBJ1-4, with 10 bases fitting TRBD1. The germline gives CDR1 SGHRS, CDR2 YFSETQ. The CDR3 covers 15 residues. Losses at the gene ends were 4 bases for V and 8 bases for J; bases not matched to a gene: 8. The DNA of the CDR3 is TGCGCCAGCAGCGTAAGACAGGGGGCTCTAGAAAAACTGTTTTTT. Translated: CASSVRQGALEKLFF. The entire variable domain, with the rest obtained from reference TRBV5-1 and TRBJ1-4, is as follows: KAGVTQTPRYLIKTRGQQVTLSCSPISGHRSVSWYQQTPGQGLQFLFEYFSETQRNKGNFPGRFSGRQFSNSRSEMNVSTLELGDSALYLCASSVRQGALEKLFFGSGTQLSVL.

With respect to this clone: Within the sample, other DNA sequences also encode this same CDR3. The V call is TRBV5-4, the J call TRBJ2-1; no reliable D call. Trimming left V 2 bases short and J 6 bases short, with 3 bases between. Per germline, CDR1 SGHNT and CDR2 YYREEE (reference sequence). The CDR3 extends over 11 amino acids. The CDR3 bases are TGTGCCAGCAGCTTTAGCAATGAGCAGTTCTTC. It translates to CASSFSNEQFF.

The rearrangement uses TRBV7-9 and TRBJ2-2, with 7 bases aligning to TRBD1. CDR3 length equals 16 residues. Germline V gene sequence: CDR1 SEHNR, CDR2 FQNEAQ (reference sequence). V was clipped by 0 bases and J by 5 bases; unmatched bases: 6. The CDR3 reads CASSLATGTRTGELFF. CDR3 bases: TGTGCCAGCAGCTTAGCGACAGGGACCAGGACCGGGGAGCTGTTTTTT.

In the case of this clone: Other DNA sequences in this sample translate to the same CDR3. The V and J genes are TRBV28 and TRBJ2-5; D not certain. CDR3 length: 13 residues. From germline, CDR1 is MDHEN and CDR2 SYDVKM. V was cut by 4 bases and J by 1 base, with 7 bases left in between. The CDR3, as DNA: TGTGCCAGCAGTTCCCCGGGCCAAGAGACCCAGTACTTC. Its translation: CASSSPGQETQYF.